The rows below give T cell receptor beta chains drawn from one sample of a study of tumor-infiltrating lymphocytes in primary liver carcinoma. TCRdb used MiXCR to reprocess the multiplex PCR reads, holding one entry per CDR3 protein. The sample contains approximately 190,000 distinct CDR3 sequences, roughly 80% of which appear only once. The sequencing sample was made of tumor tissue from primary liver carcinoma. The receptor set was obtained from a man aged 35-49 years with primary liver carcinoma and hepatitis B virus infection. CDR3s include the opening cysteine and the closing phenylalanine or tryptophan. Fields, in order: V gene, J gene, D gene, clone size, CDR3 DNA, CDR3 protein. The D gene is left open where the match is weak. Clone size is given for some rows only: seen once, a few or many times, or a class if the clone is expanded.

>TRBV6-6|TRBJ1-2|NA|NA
TGTACTAGCAGTTTCCCGGACAGTAACTATGGCTACACCTTC
CTSSFPDSNYGYTF
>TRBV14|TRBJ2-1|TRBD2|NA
TGTGCCAGCAATGCCGTAGCGGGATGGGTAAACATTGAGCAATTCTTC
CASNAVAGWVNIEQFF
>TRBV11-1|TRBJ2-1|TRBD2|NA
TGTGCCAGGAGCCCTGGACTAGCGGGCGACTATAATGAGCAGTCCTTC
CARSPGLAGDYNEQSF
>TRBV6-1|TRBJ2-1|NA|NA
TGTGCCAGCAGTGAAAGTCCCGGGGTGCCGAGAGGCAATGAGCAGTTCTTC
CASSESPGVPRGNEQFF
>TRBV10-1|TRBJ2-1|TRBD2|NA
TGCGTCAGCAGTGACCCGACTAGCGGCAGTGATGATGAGCAGTTCTTC
CVSSDPTSGSDDEQFF
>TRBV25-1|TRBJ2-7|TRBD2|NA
TGTGCCAGCAGGACGGGACTGGGGGGGTGCCCCGGCGAGCAGTACTTC
CASRTGLGGCPGEQYF
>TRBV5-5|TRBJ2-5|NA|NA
TGTGCCAGCAGCCTGGTGTTGATCGGGACGGAGTACCAAGAGACCCAATACTTC
CASSLVLIGTEYQETQYF
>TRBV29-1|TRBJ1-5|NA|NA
TGCAGCGTTGTCGGGCAGATCAATCAGGCCCGGCATTTT
CSVVGQINQARHF
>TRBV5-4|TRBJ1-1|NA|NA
TGTGCCAGCAGTTTAGGTCGTCCCGGGGACACCTTAGCTTTCTTT
CASSLGRPGDTLAFF
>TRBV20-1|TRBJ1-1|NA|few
TGCAGTGCTAGAGATCGGGGGCCCCGGAGGACTGAAGCTTTCTTT
CSARDRGPRRTEAFF
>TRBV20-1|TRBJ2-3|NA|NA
TGCAGTGGAGAGGGGGTCATGGAGGATACGCAGTATTTT
CSGEGVMEDTQYF
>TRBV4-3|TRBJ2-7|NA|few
TGTGCCAGCAGCCACCTGGGCGGAGCAAGCGAGCAATACTTC
CASSHLGGASEQYF
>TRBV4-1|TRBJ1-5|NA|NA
TGCGCCAGCAGCCAAGGGCGGGGGCCGAATCAGCCCCAACATTTT
CASSQGRGPNQPQHF
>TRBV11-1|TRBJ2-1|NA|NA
TGTGCCAGCAGCCCCTCCTCTCTCCTCTCCTACAATAAGCAGTTCTTC
CASSPSSLLSYNKQFF
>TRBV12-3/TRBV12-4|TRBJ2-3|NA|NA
TGTGCCAGCATTCCCGGGACCAAGCCAGATACGCAGTATTTT
CASIPGTKPDTQYF
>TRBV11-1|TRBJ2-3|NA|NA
TGTGTCAGCAGCTCTGAGGGAAGCTCTGTTGGAGCCCGCATAGATACGCAGTATTTT
CVSSSEGSSVGARIDTQYF